One sample yielded the 2 T cell receptor beta chains listed below, sequenced in a study of metastatic and nonmetastatic thyroid tumors. Patients had received no treatment of any kind before thyroid surgery. TCRdb called clones again from the PCR reads with MiXCR. The sample contains 35,000 to 50,000 clones, roughly 12% of which appear only once. What was sequenced was blood. The receptors were sampled from a male donor with papillary thyroid cancer or a benign thyroid nodule (not recorded which). Some clones in this sample may be carry-over from other donors' samples.

This clone was picked up many times. The chain uses TRBV6-1 and TRBJ2-2; 7 nucleotides agree with TRBD1. V gave up 10 bases and J gave up 1 base; unmatched junction bases: 9. The CDR3 loop spans 15 amino acids. Germline assignment: CDR1 MNHNS and CDR2 SASEGT. DNA for the CDR3: TGTGCCACCCAAGACAGGGACCTGAACACCGGGGAGCTGTTTTTT. Translated, it gives CATQDRDLNTGELFF.

In this sample, this clone is medium-sized (0.01 to 0.1%). This chain links TRBV6-2 or TRBV6-3 with TRBJ1-2; the D gene is possibly TRBD1 (6 bases). CDR1 and CDR2 from the germline V gene are MNHEY and SVGEGT. Trimming took 5 bases from V and 3 from J, leaving 10 bases between them. CDR3 length equals 13 residues. CDR3 DNA: TGTGCCAGCAGTCCGGACAGCTACTATGGCTACACCTTC. Translation: CASSPDSYYGYTF.